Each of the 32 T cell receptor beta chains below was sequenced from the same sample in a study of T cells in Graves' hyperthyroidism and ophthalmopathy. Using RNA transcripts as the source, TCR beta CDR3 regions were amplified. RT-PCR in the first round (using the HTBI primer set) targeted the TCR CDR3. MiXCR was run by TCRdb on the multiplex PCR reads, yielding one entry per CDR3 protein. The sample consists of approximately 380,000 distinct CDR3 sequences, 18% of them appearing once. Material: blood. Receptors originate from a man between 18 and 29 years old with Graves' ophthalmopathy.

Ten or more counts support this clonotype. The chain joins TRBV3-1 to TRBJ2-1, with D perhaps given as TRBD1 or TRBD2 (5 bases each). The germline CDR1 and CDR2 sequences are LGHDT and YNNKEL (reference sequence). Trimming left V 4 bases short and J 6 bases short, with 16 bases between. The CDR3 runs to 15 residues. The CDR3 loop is CASSPGSGQGNEQFF. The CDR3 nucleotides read TGTGCCAGCAGCCCGGGGTCAGGGCAGGGCAATGAGCAGTTCTTC.

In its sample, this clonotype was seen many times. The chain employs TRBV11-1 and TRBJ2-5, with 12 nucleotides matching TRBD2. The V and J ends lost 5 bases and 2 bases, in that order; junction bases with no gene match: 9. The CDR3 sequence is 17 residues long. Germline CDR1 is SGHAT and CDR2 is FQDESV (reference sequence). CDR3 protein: CASSGSTSGGLQETQYF. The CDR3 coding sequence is TGTGCCAGCAGCGGCTCGACTAGCGGGGGATTACAAGAGACCCAGTACTTC.

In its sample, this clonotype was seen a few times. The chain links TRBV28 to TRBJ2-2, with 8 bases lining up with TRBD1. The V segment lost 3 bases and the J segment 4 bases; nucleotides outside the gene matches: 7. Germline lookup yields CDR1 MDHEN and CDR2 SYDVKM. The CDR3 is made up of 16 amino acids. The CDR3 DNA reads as TGTGCCAGCAGTTTGGTAGGACAGGGCACCACCGGGGAGCTGTTTTTT. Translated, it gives CASSLVGQGTTGELFF.

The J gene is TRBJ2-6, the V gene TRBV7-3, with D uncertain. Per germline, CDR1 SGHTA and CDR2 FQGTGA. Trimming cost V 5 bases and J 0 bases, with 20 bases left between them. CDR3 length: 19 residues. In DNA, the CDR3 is TGTGCCAGCAGCCCACATGGCCCGGCAGTAAACTCTGGGGCCAACGTCCTGACTTTC. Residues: CASSPHGPAVNSGANVLTF.

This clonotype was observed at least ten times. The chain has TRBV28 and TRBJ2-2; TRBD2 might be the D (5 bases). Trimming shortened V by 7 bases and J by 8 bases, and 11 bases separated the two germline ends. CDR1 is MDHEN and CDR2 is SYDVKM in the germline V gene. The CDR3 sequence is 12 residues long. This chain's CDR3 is CASTIGEGELFF. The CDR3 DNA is TGTGCCAGCACCATCGGGGAGGGGGAGCTGTTTTTT.

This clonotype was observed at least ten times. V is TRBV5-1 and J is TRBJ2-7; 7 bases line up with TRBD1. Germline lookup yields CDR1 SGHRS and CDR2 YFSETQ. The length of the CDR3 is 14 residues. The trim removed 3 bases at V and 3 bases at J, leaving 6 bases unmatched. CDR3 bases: TGCGCCAGCAGCTCATGGACAGGTAACTACGAGCAGTACTTC. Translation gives CASSSWTGNYEQYF.

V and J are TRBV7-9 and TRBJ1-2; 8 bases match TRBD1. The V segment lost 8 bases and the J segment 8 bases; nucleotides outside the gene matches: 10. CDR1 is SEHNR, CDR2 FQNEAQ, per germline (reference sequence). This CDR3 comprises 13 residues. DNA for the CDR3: TGTGCCAGCTCACCAACAGGGGGAGGAGGCTACACCTTC. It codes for CASSPTGGGGYTF.

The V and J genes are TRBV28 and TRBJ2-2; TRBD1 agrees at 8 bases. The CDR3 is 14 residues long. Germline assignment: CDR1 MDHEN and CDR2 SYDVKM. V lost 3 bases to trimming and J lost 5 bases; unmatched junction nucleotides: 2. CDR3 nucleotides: TGTGCCAGCAGTTTGACAGGGGATACCGGGGAGCTGTTTTTT. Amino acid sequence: CASSLTGDTGELFF.

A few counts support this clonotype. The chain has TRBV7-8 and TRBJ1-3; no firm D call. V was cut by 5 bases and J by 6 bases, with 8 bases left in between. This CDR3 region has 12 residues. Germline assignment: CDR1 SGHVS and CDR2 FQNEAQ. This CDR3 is CASSRLPNTIYF. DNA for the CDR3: TGTGCCAGCAGCCGCCTTCCAAACACCATATATTTT. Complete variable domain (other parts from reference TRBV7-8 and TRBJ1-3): GAGVSQSPRYKVAKRGQDVALRCDPISGHVSLFWYQQALGQGPEFLTYFQNEAQLDKSGLPSDRFFAERPEGSVSTLKIQRTQQEDSAVYLCASSRLPNTIYFGEGSWLTVV.

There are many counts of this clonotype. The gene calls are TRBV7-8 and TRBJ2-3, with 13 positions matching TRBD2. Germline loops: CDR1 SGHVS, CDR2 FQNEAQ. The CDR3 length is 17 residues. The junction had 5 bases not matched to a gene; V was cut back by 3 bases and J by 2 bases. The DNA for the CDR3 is TGTGCCAGCAGCTTCCGACTAGCGGGGGGCTCCACAGATACGCAGTATTTT. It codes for CASSFRLAGGSTDTQYF.

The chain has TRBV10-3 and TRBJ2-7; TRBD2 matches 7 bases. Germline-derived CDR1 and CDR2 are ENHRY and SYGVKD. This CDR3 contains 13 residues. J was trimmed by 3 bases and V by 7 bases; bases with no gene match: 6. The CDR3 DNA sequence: TGTGCCATCAAAACTAGCGAGAACTACGAGCAGTACTTC. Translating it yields CAIKTSENYEQYF.

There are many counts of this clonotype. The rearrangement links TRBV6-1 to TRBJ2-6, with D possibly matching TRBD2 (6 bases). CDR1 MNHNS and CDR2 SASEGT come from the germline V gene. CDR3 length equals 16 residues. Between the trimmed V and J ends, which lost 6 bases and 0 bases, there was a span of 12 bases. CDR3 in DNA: TGTGCCAGCAGGCGGGGAGTAGACTCTGGGGCCAACGTCCTGACTTTC. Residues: CASRRGVDSGANVLTF.

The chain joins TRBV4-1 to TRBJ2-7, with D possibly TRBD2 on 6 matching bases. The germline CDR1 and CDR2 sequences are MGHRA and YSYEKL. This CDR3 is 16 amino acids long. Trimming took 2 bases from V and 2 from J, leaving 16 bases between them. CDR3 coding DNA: TGCGCCAGCAGCCAACCTGGGGGGTCAACGACCTACGAGCAGTACTTC. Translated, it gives CASSQPGGSTTYEQYF.

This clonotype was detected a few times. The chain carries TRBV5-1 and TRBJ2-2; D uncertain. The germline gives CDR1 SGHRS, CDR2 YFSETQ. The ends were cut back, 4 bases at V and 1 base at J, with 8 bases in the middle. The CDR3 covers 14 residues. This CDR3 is CASSRTENTGELFF. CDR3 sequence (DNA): TGCGCCAGCAGCAGGACCGAGAACACCGGGGAGCTGTTTTTT.

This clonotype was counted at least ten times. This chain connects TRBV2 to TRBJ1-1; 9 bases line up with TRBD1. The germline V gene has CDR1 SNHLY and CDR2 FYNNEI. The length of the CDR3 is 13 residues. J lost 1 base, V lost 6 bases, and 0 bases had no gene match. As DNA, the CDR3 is TGTGCCAGCAGGGACAGGGGGAACACTGAAGCTTTCTTT. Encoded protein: CASRDRGNTEAFF.

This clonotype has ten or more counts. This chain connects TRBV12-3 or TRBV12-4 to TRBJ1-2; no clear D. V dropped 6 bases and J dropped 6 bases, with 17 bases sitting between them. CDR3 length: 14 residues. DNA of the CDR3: TGTGCCAGCAGCCTATATGGACGTTCGCATGGCTACACCTTC. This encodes CASSLYGRSHGYTF.

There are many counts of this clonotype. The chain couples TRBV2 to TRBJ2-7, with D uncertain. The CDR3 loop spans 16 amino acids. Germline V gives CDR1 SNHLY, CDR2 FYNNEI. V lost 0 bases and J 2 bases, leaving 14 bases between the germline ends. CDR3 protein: CASSEALGRMTYEQYF. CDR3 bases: TGTGCCAGCAGTGAAGCGCTAGGCAGGATGACCTACGAGCAGTACTTC.

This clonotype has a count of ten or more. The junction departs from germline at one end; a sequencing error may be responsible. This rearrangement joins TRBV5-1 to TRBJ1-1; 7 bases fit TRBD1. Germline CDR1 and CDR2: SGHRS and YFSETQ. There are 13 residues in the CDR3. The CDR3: CTSSLTGRTEAFF. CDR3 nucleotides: TGCACCAGCAGCTTGACAGGGCGGACTGAAGCTTTCTTT.

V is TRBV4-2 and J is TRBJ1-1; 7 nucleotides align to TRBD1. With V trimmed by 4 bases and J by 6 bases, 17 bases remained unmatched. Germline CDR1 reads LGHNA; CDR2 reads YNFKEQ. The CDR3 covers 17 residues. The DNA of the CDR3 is TGTGCCAGCAGCCTCTTAGGGACAGCCCTTTGGGATTCTGAAGCTTTCTTT. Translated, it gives CASSLLGTALWDSEAFF.

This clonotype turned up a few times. CDR3 nucleotide sequence: TGTGCCAGCTCCGGCCTGGCAGGGAGTCAGGAAAAACTGTTTTTT. Its translation is CASSGLAGSQEKLFF. The J gene is TRBJ1-4, the V gene TRBV2; the D gene is possibly TRBD1 (5 bases). V was trimmed by 8 bases and J by 8 bases, leaving 21 bases between them. CDR3 length: 15 residues. Looked up from germline, CDR1 is SNHLY and CDR2 is FYNNEI.

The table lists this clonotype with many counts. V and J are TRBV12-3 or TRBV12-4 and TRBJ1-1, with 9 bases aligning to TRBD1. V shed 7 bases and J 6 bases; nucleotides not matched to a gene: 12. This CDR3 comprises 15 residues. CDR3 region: CASTPNAGQGSEAFF. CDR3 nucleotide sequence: TGTGCCAGCACACCGAACGCGGGACAGGGATCTGAAGCTTTCTTT.

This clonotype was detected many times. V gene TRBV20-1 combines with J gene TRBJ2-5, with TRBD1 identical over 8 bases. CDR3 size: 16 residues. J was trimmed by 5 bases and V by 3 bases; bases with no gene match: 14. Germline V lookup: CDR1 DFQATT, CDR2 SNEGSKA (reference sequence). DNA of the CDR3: TGCAGTGCTAGGGAGGGACAGGTCCTAATGTGGGAGACCCAGTACTTC. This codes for CSAREGQVLMWETQYF.

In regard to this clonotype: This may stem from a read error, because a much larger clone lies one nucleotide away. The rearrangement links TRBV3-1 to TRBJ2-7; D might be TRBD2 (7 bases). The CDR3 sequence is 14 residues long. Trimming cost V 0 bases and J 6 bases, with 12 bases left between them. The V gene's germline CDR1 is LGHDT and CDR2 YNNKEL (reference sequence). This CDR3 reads CASSQDGGLIEQYF. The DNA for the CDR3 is TGTGCCAGCAGCCAAGACGGGGGGCTCATCGAGCAGTACTTC.

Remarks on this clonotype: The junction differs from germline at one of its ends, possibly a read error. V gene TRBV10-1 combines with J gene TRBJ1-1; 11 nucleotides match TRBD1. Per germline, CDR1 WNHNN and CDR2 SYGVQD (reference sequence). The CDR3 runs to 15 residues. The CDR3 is CASSSQDRGPTEAFF. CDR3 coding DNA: TGTGCCAGCAGTTCTCAGGACAGGGGGCCAACTGAAGCTTTCTTT.

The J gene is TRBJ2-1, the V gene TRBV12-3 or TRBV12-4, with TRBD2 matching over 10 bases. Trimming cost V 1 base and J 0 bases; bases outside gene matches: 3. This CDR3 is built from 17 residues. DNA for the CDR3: TGTGCCAGCAGTTTAGTGCCTAGCGGGGGCTCCTACAATGAGCAGTTCTTC. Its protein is CASSLVPSGGSYNEQFF.

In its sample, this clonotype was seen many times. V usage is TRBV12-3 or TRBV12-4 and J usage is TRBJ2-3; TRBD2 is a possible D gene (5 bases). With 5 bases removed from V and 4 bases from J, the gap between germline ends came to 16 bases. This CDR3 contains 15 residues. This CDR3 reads CASSRTGLVADTQYF. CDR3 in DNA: TGTGCCAGCAGTCGAACCGGACTTGTGGCAGATACGCAGTATTTT.

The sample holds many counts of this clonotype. This CDR3 is CASTKTSGGFETQYF. In DNA, the CDR3 is TGTGCCAGCACCAAGACTAGCGGGGGGTTCGAGACCCAGTACTTC. The chain uses TRBV6-1 and TRBJ2-5; 13 nucleotides line up with TRBD2. V shed 7 bases and J 5 bases; nucleotides not matched to a gene: 7. CDR1 is MNHNS and CDR2 is SASEGT in the germline V gene. This CDR3 has 15 residues.

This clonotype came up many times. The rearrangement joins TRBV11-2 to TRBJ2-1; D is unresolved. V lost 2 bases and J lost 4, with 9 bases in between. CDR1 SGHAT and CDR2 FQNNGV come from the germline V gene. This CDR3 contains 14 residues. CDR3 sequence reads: CASSLRREYNEQFF. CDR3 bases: TGTGCCAGCAGCTTAAGACGTGAATACAATGAGCAGTTCTTC.

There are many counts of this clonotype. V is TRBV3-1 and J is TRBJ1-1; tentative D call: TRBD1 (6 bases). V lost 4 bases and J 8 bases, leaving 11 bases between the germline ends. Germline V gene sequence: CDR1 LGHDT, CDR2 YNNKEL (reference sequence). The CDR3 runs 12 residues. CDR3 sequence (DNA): TGTGCCAGCAGCCTCCACAGGGCCGAAGCTTTCTTT. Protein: CASSLHRAEAFF.

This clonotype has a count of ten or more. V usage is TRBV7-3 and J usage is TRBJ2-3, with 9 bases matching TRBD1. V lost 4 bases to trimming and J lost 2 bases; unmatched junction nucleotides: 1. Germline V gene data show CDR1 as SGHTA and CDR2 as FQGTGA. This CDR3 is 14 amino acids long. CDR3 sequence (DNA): TGTGCCAGCAGCTGGGACAGGGACACAGATACGCAGTATTTT. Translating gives CASSWDRDTDTQYF. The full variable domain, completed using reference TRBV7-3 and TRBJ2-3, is GAGVSQTPSNKVTEKGKYVELRCDPISGHTALYWYRQSLGQGPEFLIYFQGTGAADDSGLPNDRFFAVRPEGSVSTLKIQRTERGDSAVYLCASSWDRDTDTQYFGPGTRLTVL.

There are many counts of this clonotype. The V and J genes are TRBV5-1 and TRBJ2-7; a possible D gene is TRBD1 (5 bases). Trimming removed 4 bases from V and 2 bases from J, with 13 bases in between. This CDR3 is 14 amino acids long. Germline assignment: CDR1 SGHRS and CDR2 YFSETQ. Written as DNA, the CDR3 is TGCGCCAGCAGCGTCACAGGTGATCCCTACGAGCAGTACTTC. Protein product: CASSVTGDPYEQYF.

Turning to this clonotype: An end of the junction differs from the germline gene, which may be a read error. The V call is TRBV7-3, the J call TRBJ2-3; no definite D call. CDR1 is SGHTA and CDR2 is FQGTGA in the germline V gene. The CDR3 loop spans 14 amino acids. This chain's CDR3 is CASSLLPITDTQYF. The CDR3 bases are TGCGCCAGCAGCCTACTACCCATTACAGATACGCAGTATTTT.